The 32 T cell receptor beta chains reported below all come from one sample, sequenced in a study of CD4 T cells in relation to SARS-CoV-2 and coronaviruses. The data were produced by immunoSEQ multiplex PCR, yet TCRdb's version contains in-frame clones alone and is incomplete. Of roughly 45,000 clones in the sample, almost 85% were seen once. Their specific antigens are unknown. The specimen was naive CD4+ T cells from PBMCs, cultured in vitro. Subset given: naive CD4+ T cells isolated by negative enrichment. The receptors were gathered from an adult with COVID-19.

This chain joins TRBV2 and TRBJ2-2; the D is unclear. Germline V gives CDR1 SNHLY, CDR2 FYNNEI. The CDR3 sequence is 14 residues long. V lost 9 bases and J 5 bases, leaving 16 bases between the germline ends. The CDR3 region has the DNA TGTGCCAGACGTACTGGGGTCCGTACCGGGGAGCTGTTTTTT. It encodes CARRTGVRTGELFF. The full variable domain, with the rest looked up from reference TRBV2 and TRBJ2-2, is EPEVTQTPSHQVTQMGQEVILRCVPISNHLYFYWYRQILGQKVEFLVSFYNNEISEKSEIFDDQFSVERPDGSNFTLKIRSTKLEDSAMYFCARRTGVRTGELFFGEGSRLTVL.

The chain combines TRBV18 with TRBJ1-4; D is undetermined. V lost 4 bases and J lost 5, with 11 bases in between. Germline V gene lookup returns CDR1 KGHSH and CDR2 LQKENI. The CDR3 has 14 residues. CDR3 DNA: TGTGCCAGCTCACGTAGCACTCCGAATGAAAAACTGTTTTTT. This encodes CASSRSTPNEKLFF. The full variable domain, in which reference TRBV18 and TRBJ1-4 provide the parts outside the CDR3, is NAGVMQNPRHLVRRRGQEARLRCSPMKGHSHVYWYRQLPEEGLKFMVYLQKENIIDESGMPKERFSAEFPKEGPSILRIQQVVRGDSAAYFCASSRSTPNEKLFFGSGTQLSVL.

This chain uses TRBV6-5 with TRBJ2-5; D gene unclear. The V end lost 6 bases, the J end lost 2 bases, and 4 bases lay between the germline ends. From germline, CDR1 is MNHEY and CDR2 SVGAGI. This CDR3 region has 11 residues. This chain's CDR3 is CASSLQETQYF. CDR3 DNA sequence: TGTGCCAGCAGCCTTCAAGAGACCCAGTACTTC.

The chain links TRBV7-9 to TRBJ2-1; D is ambiguous. Trimming shortened V by 6 bases and J by 4 bases, and 10 bases separated the two germline ends. The CDR3 has 13 residues. Per the germline V gene, CDR1 is SEHNR and CDR2 is FQNEAQ (reference sequence). CDR3 in amino acids: CASRKDDYNEQFF. The DNA for the CDR3 is TGTGCCAGCAGAAAGGACGATTACAATGAGCAGTTCTTC.

J is TRBJ1-4 and V is TRBV28, with D possibly TRBD1 on 5 matching bases. The germline V gene has CDR1 MDHEN and CDR2 SYDVKM. V gave up 5 bases and J gave up 8 bases, with 15 bases separating them. This CDR3 comprises 14 residues. In DNA, the CDR3 is TGTGCCAGCAGTGATGGGTGGGGCAGAGAAAAACTGTTTTTT. Amino acid sequence: CASSDGWGREKLFF.

This clone was found a few times. This sequence joins TRBV27 and TRBJ1-3, with D hard to call. The germline gives CDR1 MNHEY, CDR2 SMNVEV (reference sequence). This CDR3 has 16 amino acids. V was clipped by 5 bases and J by 3 bases, with 17 bases between them. The CDR3 DNA sequence: TGTGCCAGCAGTATCTCCGGGCCTTGGGATGGAAACACCATATATTTT. Amino acid sequence: CASSISGPWDGNTIYF.

The chain carries TRBV16 and TRBJ1-1; D is possibly TRBD1 (5 bases). Germline CDR1 KGHSY, CDR2 FQNENV. V was cut by 3 bases and J by 4 bases, with 24 bases left in between. CDR3 length equals 18 residues. The CDR3 is CASSHYRGQTAAGTEAFF. In nucleotides, the CDR3 is TGTGCCAGCAGCCACTACCGGGGCCAAACTGCTGCGGGCACTGAAGCTTTCTTT.

The chain couples TRBV11-2 to TRBJ1-5; D remains ambiguous. Trimming shortened V by 0 bases and J by 11 bases, and 17 bases separated the two germline ends. The CDR3 runs to 15 residues. CDR1 is SGHAT and CDR2 is FQNNGV in the germline V gene. In nucleotides, the CDR3 is TGTGCCAGCAGCTTAGATGGGCAGGACTTCGGGGCCCAGCATTTT. It is translated as CASSLDGQDFGAQHF.

V and J are TRBV11-2 and TRBJ2-1, with a possible D match to TRBD1 (6 bases). The CDR3 consists of 13 residues. The V gene's germline CDR1 is SGHAT and CDR2 FQNNGV. V lost 0 bases, J lost 7 bases, and 7 bases lay in between. CDR3 loop: CASSLERGNEQFF. DNA for the CDR3: TGTGCCAGCAGCTTAGAGAGGGGGAATGAGCAGTTCTTC.

The chain recombines TRBV6-4 with TRBJ2-1; 11 positions agree with TRBD2. The CDR3 extends over 15 amino acids. Per germline, CDR1 MRHNA and CDR2 SNTAGT. J lost 3 bases, V lost 2 bases, and 0 bases had no gene match. As DNA, the CDR3 is TGTGCCAGCAGTGACACTAGCGGGAGCTACAATGAGCAGTTCTTC. This codes for CASSDTSGSYNEQFF.

The chain joins TRBV7-3 to TRBJ2-3, with D unresolved. The CDR3 extends over 13 amino acids. Germline CDR1 reads SGHTA; CDR2 reads FQGTGA. V lost 5 bases and J 0 bases, leaving 6 bases between the germline ends. The CDR3 here is CASSQGSTDTQYF. CDR3 nucleotide sequence: TGTGCCAGCAGCCAAGGCAGCACAGATACGCAGTATTTT.

The chain combines TRBV7-9 with TRBJ2-7; D is unclear. V gave up 5 bases and J gave up 0 bases, with 11 bases separating them. The CDR3 has 14 residues. The germline gives CDR1 SEHNR, CDR2 FQNEAQ (reference sequence). The DNA of the CDR3 is TGTGCCAGCAGCGTTGGTGGGGACTCCTACGAGCAGTACTTC. This translates into CASSVGGDSYEQYF.

The rearrangement uses TRBV11-3 and TRBJ1-1; 7 bases line up with TRBD1. This CDR3 is built from 11 residues. V lost 5 bases and J lost 7; bases outside the gene matches: 1. Germline loops: CDR1 SGHNT, CDR2 YENEEA. The CDR3 sequence: CASSPGGEAFF. In DNA, the CDR3 is TGTGCCAGCAGCCCAGGGGGTGAAGCTTTCTTT.

The rearrangement joins TRBV6-1 to TRBJ2-3; 9 nucleotides align to TRBD1. Germline CDR1 and CDR2: MNHNS and SASEGT. The length of the CDR3 is 15 residues. V lost 3 bases and J lost 3; bases outside the gene matches: 4. This CDR3 is CASSESTGGTDTQYF. The CDR3 DNA is TGTGCCAGCAGTGAGTCGACAGGGGGGACAGATACGCAGTATTTT.

This clone has more than one count but fewer than ten. V and J are TRBV5-8 and TRBJ1-6, with unresolved D. V was clipped by 0 bases and J by 1 base, with 2 bases between them. The CDR3 has 14 residues. Germline lookup yields CDR1 SGHTS and CDR2 YDEGEE. CDR3 amino acids: CASSLGSYNSPLHF. For the CDR3, the DNA is TGTGCCAGCAGCTTGGGATCCTATAATTCACCCCTCCACTTT.

The rearrangement links TRBV7-9 to TRBJ2-1, with 12 bases that match TRBD2. Germline lookup yields CDR1 SEHNR and CDR2 FQNEAQ (reference sequence). There are 15 residues in the CDR3. Losses at the gene ends were 4 bases for V and 12 bases for J; bases not matched to a gene: 10. CDR3 residues: CASSYSSGRAPVQFF. The CDR3 nucleotides read TGTGCCAGCAGCTATTCTAGCGGGAGGGCCCCAGTGCAGTTCTTC.

This chain links TRBV18 with TRBJ1-6, with no clear D. V dropped 5 bases and J dropped 5 bases, with 7 bases sitting between them. The V gene's germline CDR1 is KGHSH and CDR2 LQKENI. The CDR3 has 13 residues. The CDR3 region has the DNA TGTGCCAGCTCAGCAAGAAATAATTCACCCCTCCACTTT. It codes for CASSARNNSPLHF.

The chain combines TRBV3-1 (or the pseudogene TRBV3-2) with TRBJ2-4; D gene uncertain. Germline V gene data show CDR1 as LGHDT and CDR2 as YNNKEL (reference sequence). The CDR3 runs to 15 residues. The V end was cut by 0 bases, the J end by 1 base, with 7 bases between. In DNA, the CDR3 is TGTGCCAGCAGCCAAGAGGGTGGCGCCAAAAACATTCAGTACTTC. Translating it yields CASSQEGGAKNIQYF.

This clone has only a few counts. The junction departs from germline at one end; a sequencing error may be responsible. The chain joins TRBV7-2 to TRBJ1-1; D is unresolved. CDR1 and CDR2 (germline): SGHTA, FQGNSA. This CDR3 comprises 14 residues. The CDR3 sequence is CANSLDHTNTEAFF. In DNA form, the CDR3 reads TGTGCCAACAGCTTAGACCATACGAACACTGAAGCTTTCTTT.

The rearrangement joins TRBV6-5 to TRBJ2-5, with D uncertain. Deletions cut 10 bases from V and 5 bases from J, with 11 bases between. The CDR3 has 11 amino acids. The germline V gene encodes CDR1 MNHEY and CDR2 SVGAGI. The CDR3 coding sequence is TGTGCCACTTCAATAGGGGAGACCCAGTACTTC. It is translated as CATSIGETQYF.

The chain has TRBV3-1 (or the pseudogene TRBV3-2) and TRBJ2-1, with D maybe TRBD2 (5 bases). This CDR3 contains 13 residues. V lost 2 bases and J 9 bases, leaving 11 bases between the germline ends. Germline CDR1 is LGHDT and CDR2 is YNNKEL (reference sequence). The CDR3 reads CASSQLLLGEQFF. The CDR3 DNA is TGTGCCAGCAGCCAACTTCTACTAGGTGAGCAGTTCTTC.

The rearrangement links TRBV5-5 to TRBJ2-7; D call uncertain. The germline gives CDR1 SGHKS, CDR2 YYEKEE (reference sequence). The CDR3 is 14 residues long. Trimming pared 0 bases from V and 7 bases from J, leaving 14 bases between. CDR3 nucleotide sequence: TGTGCCAGCAGCTTGGGGAAGGGTAGGTGGGAGCAGTACTTC. Its translation is CASSLGKGRWEQYF.

This clone has just one count. CDR3 sequence reads: CASSLDPGLAGHEQYF. The CDR3 DNA is TGTGCCAGCAGCTTAGACCCCGGACTAGCGGGCCACGAGCAGTACTTC. The J gene is TRBJ2-7, the V gene TRBV7-6; 11 positions agree with TRBD2. CDR1 SGHVS and CDR2 FNYEAQ come from the germline V gene. Trimming at V came to 1 base and at J to 5 bases, leaving 7 bases not matched to a gene. CDR3 length: 16 amino acids.

This clone is deemed medium-sized. The rearrangement uses TRBV11-2 and TRBJ2-3; D could derive from TRBD1 or TRBD2 (5 bases each). Germline CDR1 SGHAT, CDR2 FQNNGV. The CDR3 consists of 14 residues. Trimming shortened V by 5 bases and J by 2 bases, and 11 bases separated the two germline ends. CDR3 bases: TGTGCCAGCAGCCACCGGGACGACACAGATACGCAGTATTTT. Translation: CASSHRDDTDTQYF.

The chain links TRBV9 to TRBJ2-2; no clear D. V gave up 3 bases and J gave up 4 bases, with 19 bases separating them. The CDR3 is 17 amino acids. Germline loops: CDR1 SGDLS, CDR2 YYNGEE. This chain's CDR3 is CASSERGKQSSTGELFF. The CDR3 region has the DNA TGTGCCAGCAGCGAGAGAGGAAAGCAGTCGAGCACCGGGGAGCTGTTTTTT.

The rearrangement uses TRBV6-2 or TRBV6-3 and TRBJ2-7, with D perhaps matching TRBD2 (6 bases). The CDR3 has 14 residues. The ends were cut back, 2 bases at V and 0 bases at J, with 8 bases in the middle. CDR1 is MNHEY, CDR2 SVGEGT, per germline. The CDR3 here is CASSYGTDSYEQYF. The DNA of the CDR3 is TGTGCCAGCAGTTACGGGACTGACTCCTACGAGCAGTACTTC.

The chain is built from TRBV2 and TRBJ2-3; 12 bases match TRBD2. The CDR3 loop spans 19 amino acids. Trimming cost V 2 bases and J 11 bases; bases outside gene matches: 20. Looked up from germline, CDR1 is SNHLY and CDR2 is FYNNEI. The CDR3 loop is CASSELFARLAGVAPKQYF. CDR3 DNA: TGTGCCAGCAGTGAACTCTTCGCCAGACTAGCGGGGGTAGCACCCAAGCAGTATTTT.

The chain uses TRBV7-2 and TRBJ2-5, with TRBD2 identical over 11 bases. CDR1 is SGHTA and CDR2 is FQGNSA in the germline V gene. The CDR3 runs to 17 residues. J lost 2 bases, V lost 7 bases, and 12 bases had no gene match. The CDR3 bases are TGTGCCAGCAACACGTACACTCCTAGCGGGAGGCAAGAGACCCAGTACTTC. This codes for CASNTYTPSGRQETQYF.

The chain carries TRBV19 and TRBJ1-2; D call uncertain. Germline V gene lookup returns CDR1 LNHDA and CDR2 SQIVND (reference sequence). Trimming removed 6 bases from V and 5 bases from J, with 19 bases in between. The length of the CDR3 is 15 residues. The CDR3: CASRPDPNAWYGYTF. DNA of the CDR3: TGTGCCAGTAGGCCCGACCCGAATGCGTGGTATGGCTACACCTTC.

The chain combines TRBV7-2 with TRBJ1-5, with D maybe TRBD1 (5 bases). The CDR3 extends over 15 amino acids. With 1 base removed from V and 2 bases from J, the gap between germline ends came to 9 bases. CDR1 and CDR2 from the germline V gene are SGHTA and FQGNSA. The CDR3 region has the DNA TGTGCCAGCAGCTTAGACTCGGGGGGCAATCAGCCCCAGCATTTT. Translation: CASSLDSGGNQPQHF.

The chain is built from TRBV28 and TRBJ1-4; D is undetermined. CDR1 is MDHEN and CDR2 is SYDVKM in the germline V gene. CDR3 length: 15 residues. Trimming cost V 4 bases and J 0 bases, with 9 bases left between them. The CDR3 region is CASSSPTATNEKLFF. CDR3 nucleotide sequence: TGTGCCAGCAGTTCTCCCACTGCAACTAATGAAAAACTGTTTTTT.

The chain couples TRBV19 to TRBJ1-5; 8 nucleotides match TRBD1. The CDR3 spans 18 residues. Losses at the gene ends were 4 bases for V and 2 bases for J; bases not matched to a gene: 13. Germline loops: CDR1 LNHDA, CDR2 SQIVND (reference sequence). Written as DNA, the CDR3 is TGTGCCAGTAGTACGACAGGGGTTATGCAGGTGGGCAATCAGCCCCAGCATTTT. Protein product: CASSTTGVMQVGNQPQHF. Together with reference TRBV19 and TRBJ1-5, the CDR3 gives the full variable domain: DGGITQSPKYLFRKEGQNVTLSCEQNLNHDAMYWYRQDPGQGLRLIYYSQIVNDFQKGDIAEGYSVSREKKESFPLTVTSAQKNPTAFYLCASSTTGVMQVGNQPQHFGDGTRLSIL.